This TCR beta chain comes out of a study of Ad26.COV2.S vaccination and SARS-CoV-2 variants. The overall study: The trial was COV1001 and the donor's arm was Ad26.COV2.S. Whole-study results and caveats: Analyses of TCR breadth and depth may have underestimated total T cell responses. Vaccine recipients posted higher spike-specific TCR breadth than their placebo counterparts.

Concerning this clone: What it binds is unknown.

CDR1 is MDHEN, CDR2 SYDVKM, per germline. This CDR3 has 15 residues. V was cut by 5 bases and J by 5 bases, with 18 bases left in between. As for treatment: about 20 received Ad26.COV2.S at low or high dose, single or two shots; roughly five received placebo; per-sample allocation not given. Following the first vaccine or placebo injection, samples were taken on day 63. Vaccination used an Ad26 vector expressing Wuhan-strain SARS-CoV-2 spike. Libraries were prepared by immunoSEQ multiplex PCR; TCRdb keeps only in-frame clonotypes and omits some of them. The sample has hundreds of thousands of clones; roughly 90% are singletons.

Material: peripheral blood, obtained in a trial of Ad26.COV2.S vaccine versus placebo. This TCR was sampled from a person aged 18 to 59 who received the Ad26.COV2.S COVID-19 vaccine or a placebo. V is TRBV28 and J is TRBJ2-5, with a weak D call TRBD1 (6 bases). This CDR3 reads CASSRFRGTWETQYF. CDR3 coding DNA: TGTGCCAGCAGTCGGTTCAGGGGCACTTGGGAGACCCAGTACTTC.